This T cell receptor beta chain was sequenced in a study of long-term antiretroviral therapy in people with HIV. Study observations and caveats: Whichever time point was examined, clones expanded before ART dominated the repertoire.

In regard to this clone: Its antigen is not identified.

It was version v3.0 of the immunoSEQ assay that was run at survey level. Some clones are missing from TCRdb's copy, which holds only in-frame ones; the method was immunoSEQ multiplex PCR. Of over 20,000 clones listed, approximately 80% are singletons. Every donor had one or more pre-ART and two or more post-ART PBMC samples. Every participant with HIV received treatment in the United States. Germline values: CDR1 SGHRS, CDR2 YFSETQ. The CDR3 has 15 residues. The V segment lost 4 bases and the J segment 2 bases; nucleotides outside the gene matches: 4. Source: unsorted PBMCs, taken 0.5 years after starting antiretroviral therapy. The chain links TRBV5-1 to TRBJ2-3; the match to TRBD2 covers 10 bases. The receptor's source is a man aged 18 to 30 with HIV. CDR3 region: CASSGTSATTDTQYF. CDR3 in DNA: TGCGCCAGCAGCGGGACTAGCGCTACCACAGATACGCAGTATTTT.